This is a list of T cell receptor beta chains from one sample in a study of T cells in Graves' hyperthyroidism and ophthalmopathy. TCRdb processed the multiplex PCR reads anew with MiXCR; each CDR3 protein has one entry. Counted here are 490,000 or so distinct CDR3 sequences, roughly 16% occurring once; the ten biggest clones make up about 29%. Sequencing was carried out using blood. All receptors derive from a woman in her 30s with Graves' ophthalmopathy. The CDR3 runs from the conserved cysteine through the conserved F or W. The D gene is left open where the match is weak. Not every row has a clone size; where given, it reads once, few, many or a size class.

CAWSVRRSFTGELFF | TGTGCCTGGAGTGTACGGCGGAGCTTCACCGGGGAGCTGTTTTTT | TRBJ2-2 | . | . | TRBV30
CASSTGTGDGIYEQYF | TGTGCCAGTAGCACCGGGACAGGGGATGGAATCTACGAGCAGTACTTC | TRBJ2-7 | TRBD1 | few | TRBV19
CSARDLSGRRNEQFF | TGCAGTGCTAGAGACCTTAGCGGGAGGCGCAATGAGCAGTTCTTC | TRBJ2-1 | TRBD2 | many | TRBV20-1
CSAAVGEGEQFF | TGCAGTGCTGCCGTGGGGGAGGGTGAGCAGTTCTTC | TRBJ2-1 | TRBD2 | many | TRBV20-1
CSVEGQGFQDQYF | TGCAGCGTTGAGGGACAGGGCTTTCAGGACCAGTACTTC | TRBJ2-5 | TRBD1 | . | TRBV29-1
CASSRGLAGIGNEQFF | TGTGCCAGCAGCCGCGGACTAGCGGGCATCGGGAATGAGCAGTTCTTC | TRBJ2-1 | TRBD2 | few | TRBV6-2/TRBV6-3
CASSYGTSGRRSTGELFF | TGTGCCAGCAGTTACGGGACTAGCGGGAGGAGGAGCACCGGGGAGCTGTTTTTT | TRBJ2-2 | TRBD2 | few | TRBV28
CASSPGTGREQYF | TGTGCCAGCTCACCCGGGACAGGGAGGGAGCAGTACTTC | TRBJ2-7 | TRBD1 | many | TRBV18
CASSPGQGITGELFF | TGTGCCAGCAGCCCCGGACAGGGGATCACCGGGGAGCTGTTTTTT | TRBJ2-2 | TRBD1 | . | TRBV9
CSATGTSGTYEQYF | TGCAGTGCCACCGGGACTAGCGGGACCTACGAGCAGTACTTC | TRBJ2-7 | TRBD2 | many | TRBV20-1
CSASQAGSTDTQYF | TGCAGTGCTAGTCAAGCGGGTAGCACAGATACGCAGTATTTT | TRBJ2-3 | . | many | TRBV20-1
CASRLGSTSGNNEQFF | TGTGCCAGCAGACTTGGCTCGACTAGCGGCAACAATGAGCAGTTCTTC | TRBJ2-1 | TRBD2 | many | TRBV6-1
CASSWDESYEQYF | TGTGCCAGCAGCTGGGACGAATCCTACGAGCAGTACTTC | TRBJ2-7 | . | . | TRBV7-2
CASSGTSGRGFDTGELFF | TGTGCCAGCAGTGGAACCAGCGGGAGAGGTTTCGACACCGGGGAGCTGTTTTTT | TRBJ2-2 | TRBD2 | . | TRBV2
CASNTRQRSEAFF | TGTGCCAGTAACACCCGACAGCGCTCTGAAGCTTTCTTT | TRBJ1-1 | . | few | TRBV19
CASSLTGQNYNEQFF | TGTGCCAGCTCGCTCACGGGACAGAATTACAATGAGCAGTTCTTC | TRBJ2-1 | TRBD1 | many | TRBV18
CASSLKRSEQYF | TGTGCCAGCAGTCTAAAGCGGAGCGAGCAGTACTTC | TRBJ2-7 | . | many | TRBV28
CATSRSPTGSLSGANVLTF | TGTGCCACCAGCAGATCTCCGACAGGGTCCTTATCTGGGGCCAACGTCCTGACTTTC | TRBJ2-6 | TRBD1 | . | TRBV15
CTYLGRNYEQYF | TGCACCTACTTGGGACGGAACTACGAGCAGTACTTC | TRBJ2-7 | . | . | TRBV20-1
CASSETGQSLVRLYEQYF | TGTGCCAGCAGCGAGACCGGACAGTCCTTGGTGAGATTATACGAGCAGTACTTC | TRBJ2-7 | . | . | TRBV5-6
CSVNTRGDYGYTF | TGCAGCGTGAACACCCGCGGGGACTATGGCTACACCTTC | TRBJ1-2 | . | few | TRBV29-1
CSAWTSGRNEQFF | TGCAGTGCTTGGACTAGCGGGAGGAATGAGCAGTTCTTC | TRBJ2-1 | TRBD2 | few | TRBV20-1
CASSRGLAGVGSAADTQYF | TGTGCCAGCAGCAGGGGACTAGCGGGAGTAGGTTCGGCTGCAGATACGCAGTATTTT | TRBJ2-3 | TRBD2 | . | TRBV12-3/TRBV12-4
CSAVDKSSYNEQFF | TGCAGTGCTGTTGACAAGAGCTCCTACAATGAGCAGTTCTTC | TRBJ2-1 | . | . | TRBV20-1
CASSLESLGGGEQFF | TGTGCCAGCAGCTTAGAGTCATTAGGAGGCGGTGAGCAGTTCTTC | TRBJ2-1 | . | . | TRBV7-2
CASSLAPVAGDYGYTF | TGTGCCAGCAGCTTAGCACCCGTGGCAGGCGACTATGGCTACACCTTC | TRBJ1-2 | . | many | TRBV7-2
CASSPAGRGDYEQYF | TGTGCCAGCAGCCCGGCGGGAAGGGGGGACTACGAGCAGTACTTC | TRBJ2-7 | . | . | TRBV5-6
CASSTGADNVLTF | TGCGCCAGCAGTACAGGGGCCGACAACGTCCTGACTTTC | TRBJ2-6 | TRBD1 | many | TRBV5-1
CASRTNKATGREKLFF | TGTGCCAGCAGAACCAACAAAGCGACAGGCCGGGAAAAACTGTTTTTT | TRBJ1-4 | . | few | TRBV28
CATRASGISYNEQFF | TGTGCCACCAGAGCTAGCGGGATTTCCTACAATGAGCAGTTCTTC | TRBJ2-1 | TRBD2 | . | TRBV15